Below, 29 T cell receptor beta chains from the same sample are listed, as sequenced in a study of CD8 T cells in ankylosing spondylitis. TCRdb re-derived calls from the 5' RACE reads in MiXCR, one entry per CDR3 protein. The data contain 30,000 to 45,000 distinct CDR3 sequences, approximately 10% of them singletons. The sample comprised synovial fluid, either unsorted or a sorted T cell fraction (not recorded which). These receptors originate from a male donor with ankylosing spondylitis.

This clonotype was seen only a few times. The gene calls are TRBV24-1 and TRBJ2-5; D unresolved. The CDR3 spans 13 residues. Germline CDR1 KGHDR, CDR2 SFDVKD. With 2 bases removed from V and 2 bases from J, the gap between germline ends came to 5 bases. CDR3 sequence reads: CATSDYGQETQYF. The CDR3 DNA is TGTGCCACCAGTGATTACGGACAAGAGACCCAGTACTTC.

The table lists this clonotype with a few counts. The V gene is TRBV5-1, the J gene TRBJ2-3; 10 bases align to TRBD2. CDR1 is SGHRS and CDR2 is YFSETQ in the germline V gene. V shed 0 bases and J 5 bases; nucleotides not matched to a gene: 6. This CDR3 is built from 16 residues. CDR3 loop: CASSLVELAGVDTQYF. CDR3 nucleotide sequence: TGCGCCAGCAGCTTGGTGGAGCTAGCGGGAGTAGATACGCAGTATTTT.

In this sample, this clonotype turned up many times. The rearrangement joins TRBV7-9 to TRBJ2-1; no firm D call. Trimming took 1 base from V and 0 from J, leaving 7 bases between them. Germline V CDR1 and CDR2: SEHNR, FQNEAQ (reference sequence). The CDR3 extends over 15 amino acids. The CDR3 spells CASSLVESSYNEQFF. CDR3 in DNA: TGTGCCAGCAGCTTAGTAGAGAGCTCCTACAATGAGCAGTTCTTC.

This chain uses TRBV19 with TRBJ2-5; 9 bases match TRBD2. Germline V gene sequence: CDR1 LNHDA, CDR2 SQIVND (reference sequence). The ends lost 7 bases at V and 2 bases at J; junction bases unmatched: 5. The CDR3 is made up of 14 amino acids. CDR3 residues: CASTKTSGQETQYF. CDR3 nucleotides: TGTGCCAGTACCAAGACTAGCGGACAAGAGACCCAGTACTTC.

This clonotype was recorded many times. V and J are TRBV9 and TRBJ2-1; 8 bases agree with TRBD1. The length of the CDR3 is 15 residues. V was pared by 4 bases and J by 3 bases, with 6 bases of the junction left unmatched. CDR1 is SGDLS, CDR2 YYNGEE, per germline. CDR3 residues: CASSPRQGLYNEQFF. For the CDR3, the DNA is TGTGCCAGCAGCCCCCGACAGGGGCTCTACAATGAGCAGTTCTTC. Full variable domain (remainder filled in from reference TRBV9 and TRBJ2-1): DSGVTQTPKHLITATGQRVTLRCSPRSGDLSVYWYQQSLDQGLQFLIQYYNGEERAKGNILERFSAQQFPDLHSELNLSSLELGDSALYFCASSPRQGLYNEQFFGPGTRLTVL.

This clonotype was seen a handful of times. This CDR3 is CASSRILAGVDDEQFF. CDR3 DNA sequence: TGTGCCAGCAGTAGGATTCTAGCGGGAGTCGATGATGAGCAGTTCTTC. The chain combines TRBV6-1 with TRBJ2-1; 10 nucleotides line up with TRBD2. Germline V gene data show CDR1 as MNHNS and CDR2 as SASEGT. The CDR3 is 16 amino acids. J gave up 8 bases and V 5 bases, and 12 bases lay outside the gene matches.

At least ten counts were recorded for this clonotype. The J gene is TRBJ1-2, the V gene TRBV5-1; D ambiguous. This CDR3 is built from 14 residues. Trimming cost V 0 bases and J 3 bases, with 9 bases left between them. The germline V gene has CDR1 SGHRS and CDR2 YFSETQ. The CDR3 region has the DNA TGCGCCAGCAGCTTGGCCCTGGCAGACTATGGCTACACCTTC. This encodes CASSLALADYGYTF.

The table lists this clonotype with many counts. The chain recombines TRBV11-3 with TRBJ2-3; D unclear. The CDR3 has 15 residues. Germline V lookup: CDR1 SGHNT, CDR2 YENEEA. The germline V and J ends were trimmed by 5 bases and 5 bases, with 17 bases remaining between them. The CDR3 region is CASSDGVSSLDTQYF. CDR3 DNA: TGTGCCAGCAGCGACGGAGTATCATCTCTAGATACGCAGTATTTT. Complete variable domain (other parts from reference TRBV11-3 and TRBJ2-3): EAGVVQSPRYKIIEKKQPVAFWCNPISGHNTLYWYLQNLGQGPELLIRYENEEAVDDSQLPKDRFSAERLKGVDSTLKIQPAELGDSAVYLCASSDGVSSLDTQYFGPGTRLTVL.

This clonotype has at least ten counts. This chain joins TRBV13 and TRBJ1-1, with 9 bases lining up with TRBD1. The V segment lost 5 bases and the J segment 3 bases; nucleotides outside the gene matches: 7. Per the germline V gene, CDR1 is PRHDT and CDR2 is FYEKMQ (reference sequence). The CDR3 is 15 residues long. The CDR3 bases are TGTGCCAGCAGCGGGCGGGACAGGGCGGACACTGAAGCTTTCTTT. This sequence encodes CASSGRDRADTEAFF.

V is TRBV6-5 and J is TRBJ2-7; 10 nucleotides match TRBD2. CDR1 and CDR2 (germline): MNHEY, SVGAGI. Germline trimming cut 1 base from V and 4 bases from J; bases unmatched to any gene: 7. The CDR3 spans 16 residues. The CDR3 spells CASSYFASGSPYEQYF. CDR3 in DNA: TGTGCCAGCAGTTACTTCGCTAGCGGGAGTCCTTACGAGCAGTACTTC.

In this sample, this clonotype turned up many times. The chain joins TRBV6-2 or TRBV6-3 to TRBJ2-7; TRBD2 matches at 9 bases. The CDR3 covers 15 residues. Germline V gene data show CDR1 as MNHEY and CDR2 as SVGEGT. V was clipped by 5 bases and J by 3 bases; unmatched bases: 8. DNA for the CDR3: TGTGCCAGCAGTCCTTTTAGCGGGAGTATCTACGAGCAGTACTTC. It specifies CASSPFSGSIYEQYF.

This clonotype has at least ten counts. DNA of the CDR3: TGTGCCAGCAGCTTTGCCGCGGACAGGGCCGTTGGTAATGAGCAGTTCTTC. This gives the protein CASSFAADRAVGNEQFF. The chain couples TRBV7-9 to TRBJ2-1; 8 positions agree with TRBD1. The CDR3 has 17 residues. The V gene end was trimmed by 3 bases and the J gene end by 7 bases; junction bases not matched to a gene: 14. CDR1 SEHNR and CDR2 FQNEAQ come from the germline V gene (reference sequence).

This clonotype was seen ten or more times. The CDR3 region has the DNA TGTGCCATCCAGGCATACTCAACCCACTATGGCTACACCTTC. This gives the protein CAIQAYSTHYGYTF. The rearrangement links TRBV10-3 to TRBJ1-2; D remains unclear. V shed 8 bases and J shed 3 bases, with 16 bases lying between them. This CDR3 contains 14 residues. Germline-derived CDR1 and CDR2 are ENHRY and SYGVKD.

The chain uses TRBV28 and TRBJ1-6; D remains unclear. V was clipped by 6 bases and J by 3 bases, with 18 bases between them. The CDR3 contains 17 residues. Germline values: CDR1 MDHEN, CDR2 SYDVKM. CDR3 nucleotides: TGTGCCAGCAGAATCCTGAGAGGACCCAGCTATAATTCACCCCTCCACTTT. This translates into CASRILRGPSYNSPLHF.

The chain is built from TRBV10-2 and TRBJ2-2, with D unclear. Trimming removed 4 bases from V and 5 bases from J, with 5 bases in between. CDR3 length: 12 amino acids. The germline V gene has CDR1 WSHSY and CDR2 SAAADI. DNA for the CDR3: TGCGCCAGCAGTGGAGTGACCGGGGAGCTGTTTTTT. Its protein is CASSGVTGELFF.

This rearrangement joins TRBV6-2 or TRBV6-3 to TRBJ2-1; D unresolved. The germline gives CDR1 MNHEY, CDR2 SVGEGT. The CDR3 has 13 amino acids. Between the trimmed V and J ends, which lost 7 bases and 6 bases, there was a span of 13 bases. CDR3 region: CASTTYWGNEQFF. CDR3 in DNA: TGTGCCAGCACCACCTATTGGGGCAATGAGCAGTTCTTC.

This clonotype was seen a few times. DNA for the CDR3: TGTGCCAGCAGCTCCGGGACAGGGGAAAGCTACGAGCAGTACTTC. This translates into CASSSGTGESYEQYF. The chain employs TRBV11-2 and TRBJ2-7; 10 bases agree with TRBD1. The germline V gene has CDR1 SGHAT and CDR2 FQNNGV. The length of the CDR3 is 15 residues. V was clipped by 4 bases and J by 3 bases; unmatched bases: 6.

The chain couples TRBV11-2 to TRBJ2-1, with 13 bases lining up with TRBD2. Trimming cost V 5 bases and J 7 bases; bases outside gene matches: 5. Germline CDR1 SGHAT, CDR2 FQNNGV. The CDR3 totals 15 residues. CDR3 protein: CASSPKGLAGNEQFF. Written as DNA, the CDR3 is TGTGCCAGCAGCCCGAAGGGACTAGCGGGAAATGAGCAGTTCTTC.

This clonotype has just a few counts. J is TRBJ2-1 and V is TRBV6-1, with 9 nucleotides matching TRBD1. The V gene end was trimmed by 7 bases and the J gene end by 9 bases; junction bases not matched to a gene: 13. The CDR3 has 15 amino acids. Germline CDR1 MNHNS, CDR2 SASEGT. This CDR3 is CASTGDREGIREQFF. The CDR3 DNA is TGTGCCAGCACCGGGGACAGGGAAGGGATTCGTGAGCAGTTCTTC.

This clonotype has at least ten counts. CDR3 nucleotides: TGTGCCAGCAGTCCTAGCGGGAGGGGATACAATGAGCAGTTCTTC. This gives the protein CASSPSGRGYNEQFF. This rearrangement joins TRBV12-3 or TRBV12-4 to TRBJ2-1; TRBD2 aligns across 12 bases. This CDR3 is built from 15 residues. Unmatched junction bases numbered 3, after V lost 5 bases and J lost 4 bases.

This clonotype was recorded only once. The chain is built from TRBV5-6 and TRBJ2-5, with a weak D call TRBD2 (5 bases). Per the germline V gene, CDR1 is SGHDT and CDR2 is YYEEEE. This CDR3 region has 16 residues. The V and J ends lost 7 bases and 5 bases respectively, with 24 bases between them. The CDR3: CASVMGARLGLETQYF. In nucleotides, the CDR3 is TGTGCCAGCGTCATGGGAGCCCGCCTCGGGCTCGAGACCCAGTACTTC.

The chain joins TRBV28 to TRBJ2-7; 10 nucleotides line up with TRBD2. This CDR3 is built from 17 residues. V was pared by 3 bases and J by 6 bases, with 14 bases of the junction left unmatched. Germline V gene lookup returns CDR1 MDHEN and CDR2 SYDVKM. The CDR3 spells CASSLGLSGRAGVEQYF. Here the CDR3 DNA reads TGTGCCAGCAGTTTGGGGCTCAGCGGGAGGGCCGGGGTCGAGCAGTACTTC.

This clonotype has ten or more counts. The chain combines TRBV29-1 with TRBJ2-3; maybe TRBD1 (5 bases). Germline CDR1 reads SQVTM; CDR2 reads ANQGSEA. This CDR3 has 11 residues. V lost 7 bases and J 3 bases, leaving 8 bases between the germline ends. CDR3 DNA sequence: TGCAGCGGGTACAGGACAGATACGCAGTATTTT. Translated, it gives CSGYRTDTQYF.

This clonotype was counted only a few times. The gene calls are TRBV7-9 and TRBJ2-1; D remains ambiguous. The CDR3 has 17 residues. Germline CDR1 and CDR2: SEHNR and FQNEAQ (reference sequence). The V end lost 4 bases, the J end lost 2 bases, and 18 bases lay between the germline ends. The CDR3 nucleotides are TGTGCCAGCAGCTCACAAGCCGCGATCCCACCCTACAATGAGCAGTTCTTC. This translates into CASSSQAAIPPYNEQFF.

This clonotype was counted many times. This chain links TRBV7-9 with TRBJ2-1; possibly TRBD1 for D (6 bases). The V end was cut by 2 bases, the J end by 9 bases, with 11 bases between. Germline lookup yields CDR1 SEHNR and CDR2 FQNEAQ (reference sequence). The CDR3 consists of 13 residues. In DNA form, the CDR3 reads TGTGCCAGCAGCTTATCGGCAGGGGCTGAGCAGTTCTTC. As protein: CASSLSAGAEQFF.

This clonotype was seen ten or more times. The chain joins TRBV5-5 to TRBJ2-3; no definite D call. The CDR3 totals 11 residues. The V and J ends lost 4 bases and 13 bases respectively, with 13 bases between them. CDR1 and CDR2 (germline): SGHKS, YYEKEE (reference sequence). The CDR3, as DNA: TGTGCCAGCAGCCTCGACGTCACCGAGTATTTT. The encoded protein is CASSLDVTEYF.

CDR3 sequence (DNA): TGTGCTAGTGGTTGGCAGGGCCTTACCGTCGAGCAGTACTTC. It codes for CASGWQGLTVEQYF. J is TRBJ2-7 and V is TRBV12-5, with TRBD1 as a possible D gene (5 bases). Looked up from germline, CDR1 is LGHNT and CDR2 is FRNRAP. There are 14 residues in the CDR3. Trimming took 4 bases from V and 6 from J, leaving 16 bases between them.

This clonotype appeared a few times. The chain employs TRBV6-1 and TRBJ2-3; a weak D match, TRBD2 (5 bases). Germline V gene lookup returns CDR1 MNHNS and CDR2 SASEGT. This CDR3 contains 15 residues. V was pared by 11 bases and J by 2 bases, with 20 bases between. This CDR3 is CAAGTDPGITDTQYF. The CDR3 DNA sequence: TGTGCCGCGGGCACTGATCCGGGTATCACAGATACGCAGTATTTT.

CDR3 nucleotide sequence: TGTGCCAGCAGGCCACCCGAAGGACCGCAGTATTTT. The encoded protein is CASRPPEGPQYF. V is TRBV3-1 and J is TRBJ2-3; D unresolved. CDR1 is LGHDT, CDR2 YNNKEL, per germline (reference sequence). The CDR3 spans 12 residues. V lost 6 bases to trimming and J lost 10 bases, with 14 bases between them.